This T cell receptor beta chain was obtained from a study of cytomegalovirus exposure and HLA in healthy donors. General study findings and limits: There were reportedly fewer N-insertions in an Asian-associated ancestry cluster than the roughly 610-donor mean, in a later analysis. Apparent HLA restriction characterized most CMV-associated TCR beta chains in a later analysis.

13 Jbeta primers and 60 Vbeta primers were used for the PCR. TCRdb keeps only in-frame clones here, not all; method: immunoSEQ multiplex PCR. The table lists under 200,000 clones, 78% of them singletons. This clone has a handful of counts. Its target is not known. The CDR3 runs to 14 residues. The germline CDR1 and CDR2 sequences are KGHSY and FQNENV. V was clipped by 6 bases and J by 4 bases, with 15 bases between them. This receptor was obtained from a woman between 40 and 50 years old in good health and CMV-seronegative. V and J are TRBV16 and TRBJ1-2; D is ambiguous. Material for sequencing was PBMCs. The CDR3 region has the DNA TGTGCCAGCAGTAGTACGGGAAACTCCTATGGCTACACCTTC. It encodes CASSSTGNSYGYTF. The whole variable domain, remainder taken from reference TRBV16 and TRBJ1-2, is GEEVAQTPKHLVRGEGQKAKLYCAPIKGHSYVFWYQQVLKNEFKFLISFQNENVFDETGMPKERFSAKCLPNSPCSLEIQATKLEDSAVYFCASSSTGNSYGYTFGSGTRLTVV.